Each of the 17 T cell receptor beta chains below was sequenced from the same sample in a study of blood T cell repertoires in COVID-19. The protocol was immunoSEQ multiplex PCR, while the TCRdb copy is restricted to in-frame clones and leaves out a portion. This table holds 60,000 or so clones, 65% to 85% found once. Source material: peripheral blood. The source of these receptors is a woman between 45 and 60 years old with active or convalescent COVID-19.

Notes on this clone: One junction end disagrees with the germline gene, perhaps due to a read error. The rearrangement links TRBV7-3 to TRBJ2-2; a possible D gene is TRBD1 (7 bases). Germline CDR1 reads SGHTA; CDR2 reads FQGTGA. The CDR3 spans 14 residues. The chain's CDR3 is CASSPGGLAGELFF. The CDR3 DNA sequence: TGTGCTAGCAGCCCAGGGGGGCTAGCCGGGGAGCTGTTTTTT.

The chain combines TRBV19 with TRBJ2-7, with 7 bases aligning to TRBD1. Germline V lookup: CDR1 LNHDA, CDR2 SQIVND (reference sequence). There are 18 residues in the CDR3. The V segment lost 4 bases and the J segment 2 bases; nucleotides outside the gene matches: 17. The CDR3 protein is CASSRSSETGSPTYEQYF. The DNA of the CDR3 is TGTGCCAGTAGTAGATCCTCCGAGACAGGGTCCCCAACCTACGAGCAGTACTTC.

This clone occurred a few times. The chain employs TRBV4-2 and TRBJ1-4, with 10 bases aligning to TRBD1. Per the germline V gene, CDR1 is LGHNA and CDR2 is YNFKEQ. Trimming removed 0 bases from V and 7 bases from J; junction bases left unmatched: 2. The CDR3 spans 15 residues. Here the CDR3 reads CASSQDGTGAEKLFF. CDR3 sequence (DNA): TGTGCCAGCAGCCAAGATGGGACAGGGGCTGAAAAACTGTTTTTT.

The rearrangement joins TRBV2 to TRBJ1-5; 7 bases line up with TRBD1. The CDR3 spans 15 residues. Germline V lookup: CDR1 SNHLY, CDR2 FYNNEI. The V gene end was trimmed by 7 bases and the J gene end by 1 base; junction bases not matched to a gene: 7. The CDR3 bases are TGTGCCAGCACCTCCAGGGGGACGAGCAATCAGCCCCAGCATTTT. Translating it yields CASTSRGTSNQPQHF.

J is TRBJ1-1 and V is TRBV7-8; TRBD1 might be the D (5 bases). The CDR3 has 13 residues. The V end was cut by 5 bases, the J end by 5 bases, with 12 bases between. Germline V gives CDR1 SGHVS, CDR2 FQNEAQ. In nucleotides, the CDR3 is TGTGCCAGCAGCACAGGCTATTGGACTGAAGCTTTCTTT. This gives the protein CASSTGYWTEAFF.

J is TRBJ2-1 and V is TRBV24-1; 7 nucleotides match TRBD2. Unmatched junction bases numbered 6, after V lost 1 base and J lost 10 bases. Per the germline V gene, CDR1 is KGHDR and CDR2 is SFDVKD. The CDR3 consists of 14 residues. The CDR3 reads CATSDFWGEGEQFF. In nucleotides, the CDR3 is TGTGCCACCAGTGATTTCTGGGGGGAGGGCGAGCAGTTCTTC.

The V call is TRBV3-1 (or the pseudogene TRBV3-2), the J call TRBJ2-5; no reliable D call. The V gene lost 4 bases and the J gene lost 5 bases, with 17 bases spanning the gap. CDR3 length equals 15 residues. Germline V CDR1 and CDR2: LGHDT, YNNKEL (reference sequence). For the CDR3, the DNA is TGTGCCAGCAGCCCCGCGGATTTGGTGACGGAGACCCAGTACTTC. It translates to CASSPADLVTETQYF.

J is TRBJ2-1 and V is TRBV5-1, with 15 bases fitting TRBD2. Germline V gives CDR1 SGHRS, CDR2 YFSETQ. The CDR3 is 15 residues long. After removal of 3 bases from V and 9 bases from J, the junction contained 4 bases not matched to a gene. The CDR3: CASSSGLAGGGEQFF. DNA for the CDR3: TGCGCCAGCAGCTCGGGACTAGCGGGAGGCGGTGAGCAGTTCTTC.

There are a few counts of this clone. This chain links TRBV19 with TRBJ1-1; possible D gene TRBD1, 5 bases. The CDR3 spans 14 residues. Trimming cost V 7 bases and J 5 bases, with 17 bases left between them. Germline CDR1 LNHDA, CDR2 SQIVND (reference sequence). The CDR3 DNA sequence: TGTGCCAGTATGGTCCGGGGGGGGAAGACTGAAGCTTTCTTT. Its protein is CASMVRGGKTEAFF. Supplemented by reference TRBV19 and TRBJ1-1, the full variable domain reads DGGITQSPKYLFRKEGQNVTLSCEQNLNHDAMYWYRQDPGQGLRLIYYSQIVNDFQKGDIAEGYSVSREKKESFPLTVTSAQKNPTAFYLCASMVRGGKTEAFFGQGTRLTVV.

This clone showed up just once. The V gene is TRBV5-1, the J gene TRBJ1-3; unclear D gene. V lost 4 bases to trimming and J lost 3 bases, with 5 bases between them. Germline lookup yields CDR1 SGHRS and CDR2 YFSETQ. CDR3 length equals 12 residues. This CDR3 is CASSRDGNTIYF. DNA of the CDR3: TGCGCCAGCAGCAGAGATGGAAACACCATATATTTT.

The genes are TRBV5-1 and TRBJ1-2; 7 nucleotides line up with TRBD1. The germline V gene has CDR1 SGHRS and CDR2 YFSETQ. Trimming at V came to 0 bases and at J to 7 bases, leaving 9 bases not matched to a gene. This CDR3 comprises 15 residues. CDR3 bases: TGCGCCAGCAGCTTGGCGACAGGGACCTTATCTGGCTACACCTTC. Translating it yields CASSLATGTLSGYTF.

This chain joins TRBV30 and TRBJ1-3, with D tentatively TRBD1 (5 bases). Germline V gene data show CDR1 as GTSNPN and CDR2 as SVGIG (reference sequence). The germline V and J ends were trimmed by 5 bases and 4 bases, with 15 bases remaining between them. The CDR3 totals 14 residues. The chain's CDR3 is CAWSQGGGGNTIYF. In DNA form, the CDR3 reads TGTGCCTGGTCCCAGGGAGGAGGGGGAAACACCATATATTTT.

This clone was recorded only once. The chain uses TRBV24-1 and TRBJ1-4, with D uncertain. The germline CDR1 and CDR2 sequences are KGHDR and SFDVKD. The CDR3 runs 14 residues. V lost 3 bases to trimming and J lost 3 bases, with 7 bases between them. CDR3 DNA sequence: TGTGCCACCAGTGATGCTGGGCCTAATGAAAAACTGTTTTTT. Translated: CATSDAGPNEKLFF.

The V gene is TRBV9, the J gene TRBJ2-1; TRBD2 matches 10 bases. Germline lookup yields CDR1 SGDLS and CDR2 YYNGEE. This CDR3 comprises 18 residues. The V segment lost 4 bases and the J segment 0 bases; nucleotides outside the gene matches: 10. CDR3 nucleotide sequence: TGTGCCAGCAGCTCCCTCGGGGCTAGCGGGGGCTCCTACAATGAGCAGTTCTTC. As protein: CASSSLGASGGSYNEQFF.

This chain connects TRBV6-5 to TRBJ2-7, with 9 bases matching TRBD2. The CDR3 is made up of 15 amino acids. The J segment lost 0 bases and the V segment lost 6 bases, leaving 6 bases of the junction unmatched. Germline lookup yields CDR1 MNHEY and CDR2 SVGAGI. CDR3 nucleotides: TGTGCCAGCAGGTTTCTAGCGGGGAGCTCCTACGAGCAGTACTTC. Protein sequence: CASRFLAGSSYEQYF.

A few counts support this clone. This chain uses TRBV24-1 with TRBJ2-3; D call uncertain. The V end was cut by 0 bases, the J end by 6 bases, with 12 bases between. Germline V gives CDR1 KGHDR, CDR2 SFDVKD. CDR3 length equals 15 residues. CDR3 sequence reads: CATSDLERTGDTQYF. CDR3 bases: TGTGCCACCAGTGATTTGGAGCGAACGGGTGATACGCAGTATTTT.

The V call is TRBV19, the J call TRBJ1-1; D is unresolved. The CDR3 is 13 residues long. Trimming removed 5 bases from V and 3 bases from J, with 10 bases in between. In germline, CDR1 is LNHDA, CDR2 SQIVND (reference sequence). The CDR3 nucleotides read TGTGCCAGTAGTCCACGAACTTACACTGAAGCTTTCTTT. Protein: CASSPRTYTEAFF.